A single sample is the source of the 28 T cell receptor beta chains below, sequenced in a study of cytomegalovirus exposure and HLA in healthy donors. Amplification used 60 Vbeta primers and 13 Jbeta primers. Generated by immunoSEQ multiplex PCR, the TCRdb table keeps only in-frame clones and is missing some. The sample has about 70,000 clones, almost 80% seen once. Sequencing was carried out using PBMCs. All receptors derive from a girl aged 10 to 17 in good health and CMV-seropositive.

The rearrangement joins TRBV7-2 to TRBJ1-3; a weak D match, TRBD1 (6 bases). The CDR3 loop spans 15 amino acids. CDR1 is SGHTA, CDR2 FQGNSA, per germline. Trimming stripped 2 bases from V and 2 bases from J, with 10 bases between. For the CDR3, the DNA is TGTGCCAGCAGCTTATCTACAGGGACTGGAAACACCATATATTTT. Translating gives CASSLSTGTGNTIYF. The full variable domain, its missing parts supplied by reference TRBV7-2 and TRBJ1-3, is GAGVSQSPSNKVTEKGKDVELRCDPISGHTALYWYRQSLGQGLEFLIYFQGNSAPDKSGLPSDRFSAERTGGSVSTLTIQRTQQEDSAVYLCASSLSTGTGNTIYFGEGSWLTVV.

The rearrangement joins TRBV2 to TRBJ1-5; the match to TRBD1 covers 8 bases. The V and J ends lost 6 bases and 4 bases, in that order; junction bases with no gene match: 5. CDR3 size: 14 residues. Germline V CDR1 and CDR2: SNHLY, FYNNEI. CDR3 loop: CASSPRTGNQPQHF. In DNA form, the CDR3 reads TGTGCCAGCAGCCCTAGGACAGGGAATCAGCCCCAGCATTTT.

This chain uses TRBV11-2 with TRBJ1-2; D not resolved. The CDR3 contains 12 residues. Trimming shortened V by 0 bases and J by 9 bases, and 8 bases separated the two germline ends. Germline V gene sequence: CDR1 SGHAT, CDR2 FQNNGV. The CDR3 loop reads CASSLDQISYTF. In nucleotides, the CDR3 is TGTGCCAGCAGCTTAGATCAGATTAGCTACACCTTC.

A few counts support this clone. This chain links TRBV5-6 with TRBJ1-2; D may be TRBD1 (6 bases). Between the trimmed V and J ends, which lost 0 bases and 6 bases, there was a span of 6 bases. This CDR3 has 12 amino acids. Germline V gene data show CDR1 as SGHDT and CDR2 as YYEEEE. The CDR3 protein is CASSLGTDGYTF. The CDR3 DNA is TGTGCCAGCAGCTTGGGGACAGATGGCTACACCTTC.

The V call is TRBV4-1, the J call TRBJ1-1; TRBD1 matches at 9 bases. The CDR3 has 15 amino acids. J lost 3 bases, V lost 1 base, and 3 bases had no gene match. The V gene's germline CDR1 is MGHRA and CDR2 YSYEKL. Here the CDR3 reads CASSQGWDRDTEAFF. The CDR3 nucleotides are TGCGCCAGCAGCCAAGGCTGGGACAGGGACACTGAAGCTTTCTTT.

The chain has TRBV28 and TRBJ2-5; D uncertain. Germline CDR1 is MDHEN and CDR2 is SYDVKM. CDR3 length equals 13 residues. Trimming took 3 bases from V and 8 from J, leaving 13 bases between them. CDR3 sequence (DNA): TGTGCCAGCAGTTTGGTTGACTCCGGAACCCAGTACTTC. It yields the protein CASSLVDSGTQYF.

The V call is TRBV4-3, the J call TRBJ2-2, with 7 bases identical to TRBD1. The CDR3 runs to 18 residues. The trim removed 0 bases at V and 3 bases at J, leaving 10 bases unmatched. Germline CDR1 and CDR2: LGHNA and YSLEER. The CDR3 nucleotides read TGCGCCAGCAGCCAAGACGTACTTCCCGGGACAGACACCGGGGAGCTGTTTTTT. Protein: CASSQDVLPGTDTGELFF.

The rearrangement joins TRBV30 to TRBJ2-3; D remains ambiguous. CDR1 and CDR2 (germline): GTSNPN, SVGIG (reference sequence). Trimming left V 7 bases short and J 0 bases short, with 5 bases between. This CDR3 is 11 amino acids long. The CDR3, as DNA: TGTGCCTCGCGGAGCACAGATACGCAGTATTTT. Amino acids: CASRSTDTQYF.

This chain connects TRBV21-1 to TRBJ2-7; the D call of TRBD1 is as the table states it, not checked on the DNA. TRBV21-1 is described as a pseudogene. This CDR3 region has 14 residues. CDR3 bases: TGTGCCAGCAGCAAGGCCAGGGGTGGGTACGAGCAGTACTTC. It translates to CASSKARGGYEQYF.

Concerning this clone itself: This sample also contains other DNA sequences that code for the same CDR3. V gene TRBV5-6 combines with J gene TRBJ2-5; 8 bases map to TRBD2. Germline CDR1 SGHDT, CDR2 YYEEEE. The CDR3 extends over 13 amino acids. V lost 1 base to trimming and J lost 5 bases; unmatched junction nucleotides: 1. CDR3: CASSLLAGETQYF. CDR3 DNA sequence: TGTGCCAGCAGCTTGTTAGCGGGGGAGACCCAGTACTTC.

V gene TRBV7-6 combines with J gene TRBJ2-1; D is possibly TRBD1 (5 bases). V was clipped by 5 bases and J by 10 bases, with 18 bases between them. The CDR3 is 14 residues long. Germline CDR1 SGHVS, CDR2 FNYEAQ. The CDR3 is CASSPRRGPGEQFF. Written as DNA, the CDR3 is TGTGCCAGCAGCCCGAGAAGGGGCCCAGGAGAGCAGTTCTTC.

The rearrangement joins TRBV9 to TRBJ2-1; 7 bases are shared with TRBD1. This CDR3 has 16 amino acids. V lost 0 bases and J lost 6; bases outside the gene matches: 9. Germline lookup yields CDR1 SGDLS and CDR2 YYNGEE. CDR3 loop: CASSVVFGTASNEQFF. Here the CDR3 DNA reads TGTGCCAGCAGCGTAGTTTTCGGGACAGCTTCCAATGAGCAGTTCTTC.

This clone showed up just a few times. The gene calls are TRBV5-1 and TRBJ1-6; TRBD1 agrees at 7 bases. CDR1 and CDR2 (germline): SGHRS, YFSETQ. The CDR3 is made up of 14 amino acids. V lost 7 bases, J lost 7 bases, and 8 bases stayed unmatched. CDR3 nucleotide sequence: TGCGCCAGCTCCCCTGACAGGGACAATTCACCCCTCCACTTT. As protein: CASSPDRDNSPLHF.

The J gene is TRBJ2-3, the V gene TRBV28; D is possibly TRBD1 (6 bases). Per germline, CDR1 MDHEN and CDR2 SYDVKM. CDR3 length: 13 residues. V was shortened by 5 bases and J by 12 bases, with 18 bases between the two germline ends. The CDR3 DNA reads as TGTGCCAGCAGTCCAGCCTCCAGGGGCTCACAGTATTTT. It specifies CASSPASRGSQYF.

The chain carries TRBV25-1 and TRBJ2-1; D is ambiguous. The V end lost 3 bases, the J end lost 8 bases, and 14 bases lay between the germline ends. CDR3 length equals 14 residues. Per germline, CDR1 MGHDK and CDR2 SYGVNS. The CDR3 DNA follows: TGTGCCAGCAGTGACGGCGGAGTGGTGGATGAGCAGTTCTTC. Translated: CASSDGGVVDEQFF.

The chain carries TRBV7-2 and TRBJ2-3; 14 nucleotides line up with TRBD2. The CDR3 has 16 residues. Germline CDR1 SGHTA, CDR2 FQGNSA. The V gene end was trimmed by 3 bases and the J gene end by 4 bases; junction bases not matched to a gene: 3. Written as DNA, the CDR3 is TGTGCCAGCAGCTTCGGGACTAGCGGGGGAGCAGATACGCAGTATTTT. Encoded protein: CASSFGTSGGADTQYF.

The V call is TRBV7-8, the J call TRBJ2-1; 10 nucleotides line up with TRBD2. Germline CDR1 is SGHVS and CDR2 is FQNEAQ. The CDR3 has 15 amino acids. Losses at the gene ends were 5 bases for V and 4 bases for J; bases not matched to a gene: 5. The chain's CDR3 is CASSRTSGPYNEQFF. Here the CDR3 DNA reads TGTGCCAGCAGCAGGACTAGCGGCCCGTACAATGAGCAGTTCTTC.

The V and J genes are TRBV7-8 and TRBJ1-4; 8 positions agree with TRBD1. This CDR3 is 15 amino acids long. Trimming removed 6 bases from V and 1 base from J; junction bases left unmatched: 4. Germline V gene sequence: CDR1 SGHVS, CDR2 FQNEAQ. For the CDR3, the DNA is TGTGCCAGCAGACCCAGGGGGCGAACTAATGAAAAACTGTTTTTT. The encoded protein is CASRPRGRTNEKLFF.

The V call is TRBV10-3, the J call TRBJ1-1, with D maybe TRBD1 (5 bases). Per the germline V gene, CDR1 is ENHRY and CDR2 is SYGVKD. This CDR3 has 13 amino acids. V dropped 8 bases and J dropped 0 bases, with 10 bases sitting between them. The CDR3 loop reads CAIARQMNTEAFF. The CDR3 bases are TGTGCCATCGCCAGACAGATGAACACTGAAGCTTTCTTT.

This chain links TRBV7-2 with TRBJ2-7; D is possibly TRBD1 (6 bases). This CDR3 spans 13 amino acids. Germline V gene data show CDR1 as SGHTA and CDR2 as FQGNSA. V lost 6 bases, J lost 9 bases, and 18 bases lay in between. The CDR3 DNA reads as TGTGCCAGCAGTCGAAACCCCCGGGACACGCAGTACTTC. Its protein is CASSRNPRDTQYF.

CDR3 loop: CASSELTGRNIQYF. CDR3 nucleotide sequence: TGTGCCAGCAGTGAATTGACAGGACGAAACATTCAGTACTTC. J is TRBJ2-4 and V is TRBV6-1; the D gene is possibly TRBD1 (6 bases). Germline CDR1 MNHNS, CDR2 SASEGT. V lost 2 bases to trimming and J lost 6 bases, with 11 bases between them. This CDR3 is 14 amino acids long.

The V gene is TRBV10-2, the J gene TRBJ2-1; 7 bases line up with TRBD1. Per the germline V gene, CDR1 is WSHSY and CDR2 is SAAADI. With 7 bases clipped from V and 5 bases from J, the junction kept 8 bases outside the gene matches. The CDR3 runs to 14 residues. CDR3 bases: TGCGCCAGCACCACGGACAGGCTGAACAATGAGCAGTTCTTC. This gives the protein CASTTDRLNNEQFF.

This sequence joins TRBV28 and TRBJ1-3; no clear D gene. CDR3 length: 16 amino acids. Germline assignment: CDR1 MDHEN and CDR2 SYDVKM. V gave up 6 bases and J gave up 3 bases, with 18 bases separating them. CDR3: CASSPWRLRVGNTIYF. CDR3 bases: TGTGCCAGCAGCCCCTGGCGGTTGCGCGTTGGAAACACCATATATTTT.

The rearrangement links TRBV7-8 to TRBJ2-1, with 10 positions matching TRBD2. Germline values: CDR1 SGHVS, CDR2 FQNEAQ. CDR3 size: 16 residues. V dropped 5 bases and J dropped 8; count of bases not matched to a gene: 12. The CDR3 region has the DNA TGTGCCAGCAGCACCCTAACTAGCGGGATGGGCGATGAGCAGTTCTTC. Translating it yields CASSTLTSGMGDEQFF.

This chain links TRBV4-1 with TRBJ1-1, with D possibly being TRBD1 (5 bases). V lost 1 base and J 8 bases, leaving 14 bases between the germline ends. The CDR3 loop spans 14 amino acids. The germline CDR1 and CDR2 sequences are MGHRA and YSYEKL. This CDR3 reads CASSQGWGDGEAFF. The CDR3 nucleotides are TGCGCCAGCAGCCAAGGTTGGGGGGATGGAGAAGCTTTCTTT.

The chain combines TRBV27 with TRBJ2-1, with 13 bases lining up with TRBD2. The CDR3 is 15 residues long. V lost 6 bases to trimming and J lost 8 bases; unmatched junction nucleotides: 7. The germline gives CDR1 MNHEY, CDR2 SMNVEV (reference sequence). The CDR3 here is CASSHRTSGSHEQFF. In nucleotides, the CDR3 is TGTGCCAGCAGCCATAGGACTAGCGGGAGTCATGAGCAGTTCTTC.

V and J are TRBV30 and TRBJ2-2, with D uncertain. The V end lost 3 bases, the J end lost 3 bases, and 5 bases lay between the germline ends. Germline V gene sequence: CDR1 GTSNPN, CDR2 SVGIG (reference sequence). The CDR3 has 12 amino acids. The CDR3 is CAWREYTGELFF. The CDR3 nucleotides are TGTGCCTGGAGAGAGTACACCGGGGAGCTGTTTTTT.

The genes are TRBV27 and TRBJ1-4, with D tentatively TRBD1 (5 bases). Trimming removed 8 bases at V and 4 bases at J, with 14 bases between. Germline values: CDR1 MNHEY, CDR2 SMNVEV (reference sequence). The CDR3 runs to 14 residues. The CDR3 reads CASRGFAINEKLFF. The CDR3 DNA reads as TGTGCCAGCCGGGGGTTTGCCATTAATGAAAAACTGTTTTTT. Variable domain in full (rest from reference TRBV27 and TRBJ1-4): EAQVTQNPRYLITVTGKKLTVTCSQNMNHEYMSWYRQDPGLGLRQIYYSMNVEVTDKGDVPEGYKVSRKEKRNFPLILESPSPNQTSLYFCASRGFAINEKLFFGSGTQLSVL.